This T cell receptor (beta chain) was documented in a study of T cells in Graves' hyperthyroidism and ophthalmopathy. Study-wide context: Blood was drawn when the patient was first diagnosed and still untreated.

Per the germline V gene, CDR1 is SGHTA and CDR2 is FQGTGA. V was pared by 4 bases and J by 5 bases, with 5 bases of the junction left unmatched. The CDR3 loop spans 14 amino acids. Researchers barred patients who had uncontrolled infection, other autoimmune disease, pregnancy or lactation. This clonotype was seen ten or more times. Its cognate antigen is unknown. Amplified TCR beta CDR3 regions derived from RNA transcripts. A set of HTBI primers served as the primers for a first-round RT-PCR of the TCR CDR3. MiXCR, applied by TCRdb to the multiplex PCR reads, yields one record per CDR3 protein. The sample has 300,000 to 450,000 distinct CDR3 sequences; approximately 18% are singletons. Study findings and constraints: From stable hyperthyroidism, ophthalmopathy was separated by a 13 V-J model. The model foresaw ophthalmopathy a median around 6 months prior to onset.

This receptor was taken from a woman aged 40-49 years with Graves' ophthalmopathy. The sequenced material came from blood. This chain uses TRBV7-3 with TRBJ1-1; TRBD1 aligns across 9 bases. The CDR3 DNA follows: TGTGCCAGCAGCTACAGGGGGCCGGGGACTGAAGCTTTCTTT. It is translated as CASSYRGPGTEAFF.